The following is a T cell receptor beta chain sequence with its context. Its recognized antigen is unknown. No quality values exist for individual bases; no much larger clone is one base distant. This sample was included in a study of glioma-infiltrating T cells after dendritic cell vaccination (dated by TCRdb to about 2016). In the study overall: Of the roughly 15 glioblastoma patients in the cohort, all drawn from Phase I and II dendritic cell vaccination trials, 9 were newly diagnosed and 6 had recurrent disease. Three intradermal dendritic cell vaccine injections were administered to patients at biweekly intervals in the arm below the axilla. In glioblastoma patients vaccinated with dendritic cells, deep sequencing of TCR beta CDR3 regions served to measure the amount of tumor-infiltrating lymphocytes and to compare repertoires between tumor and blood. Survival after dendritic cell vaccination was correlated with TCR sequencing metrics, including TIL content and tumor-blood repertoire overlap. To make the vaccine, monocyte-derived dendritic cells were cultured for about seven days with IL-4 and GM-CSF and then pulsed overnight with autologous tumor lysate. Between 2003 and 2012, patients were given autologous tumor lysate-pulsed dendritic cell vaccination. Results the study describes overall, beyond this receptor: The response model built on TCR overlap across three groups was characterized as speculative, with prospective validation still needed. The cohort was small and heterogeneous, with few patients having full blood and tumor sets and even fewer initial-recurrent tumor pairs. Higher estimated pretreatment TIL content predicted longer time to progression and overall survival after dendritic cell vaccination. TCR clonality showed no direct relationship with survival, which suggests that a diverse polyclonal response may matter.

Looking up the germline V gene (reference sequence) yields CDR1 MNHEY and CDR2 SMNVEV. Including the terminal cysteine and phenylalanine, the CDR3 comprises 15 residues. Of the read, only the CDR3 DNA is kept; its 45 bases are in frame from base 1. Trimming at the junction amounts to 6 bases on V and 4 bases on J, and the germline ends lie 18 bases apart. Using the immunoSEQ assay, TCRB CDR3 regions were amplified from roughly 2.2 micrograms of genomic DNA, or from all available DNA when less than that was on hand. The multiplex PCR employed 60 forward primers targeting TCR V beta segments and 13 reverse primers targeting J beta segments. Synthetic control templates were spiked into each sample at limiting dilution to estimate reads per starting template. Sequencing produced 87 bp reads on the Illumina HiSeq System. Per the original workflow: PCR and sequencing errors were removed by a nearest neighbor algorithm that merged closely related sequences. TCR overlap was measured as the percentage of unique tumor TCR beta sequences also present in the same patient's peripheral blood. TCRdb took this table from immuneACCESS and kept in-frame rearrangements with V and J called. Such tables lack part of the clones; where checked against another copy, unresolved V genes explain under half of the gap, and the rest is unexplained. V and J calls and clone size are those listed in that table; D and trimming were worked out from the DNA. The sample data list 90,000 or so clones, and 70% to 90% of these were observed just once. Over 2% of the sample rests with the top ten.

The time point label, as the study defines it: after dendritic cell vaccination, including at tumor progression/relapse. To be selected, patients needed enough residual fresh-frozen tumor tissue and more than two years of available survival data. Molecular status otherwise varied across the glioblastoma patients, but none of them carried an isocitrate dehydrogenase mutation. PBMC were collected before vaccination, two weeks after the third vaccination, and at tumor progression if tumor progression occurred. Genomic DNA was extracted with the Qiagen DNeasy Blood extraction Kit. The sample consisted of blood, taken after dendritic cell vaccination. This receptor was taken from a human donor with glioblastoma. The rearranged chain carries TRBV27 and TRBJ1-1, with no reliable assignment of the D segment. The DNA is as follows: TGTGCCAGCAGCCGTAGGGCGGGCGGGATCACTGAAGCTTTCTTT. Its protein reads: CASSRRAGGITEAFF.